The clone carrying this T cell receptor beta chain has ten or more counts. The antigen is undetermined. This sample is part of a study of T-cell reconstitution after alpha-beta-depleted transplantation in children. Study-level points and caveats: There were some patients whose high TCRbeta diversity at day 60 came from surviving recipient T cells and thymic progenitors. Reportedly, only several hundred clones from non-depleted graft cells drove alpha-beta T-cell counts at about two months. The main origin of T-cell counts and diversity one year after transplant was newly produced T cells.

It was with unique molecular identifiers that the TCRbeta library was prepared. From the PCR reads, TCRdb called clonotypes with MiXCR, one entry per CDR3 protein. The repertoire includes over 150,000 distinct CDR3 sequences, about 7% of them detected once, and roughly 6% sits in the top ten. Germline V gives CDR1 MRHNA, CDR2 SNTAGT. V dropped 4 bases and J dropped 0 bases, with 8 bases sitting between them. This CDR3 spans 14 amino acids. J is TRBJ2-3 and V is TRBV6-4; D tentatively reads TRBD1 or TRBD2 (6 bases each). The starting material was PBMCs, obtained before TCRalphabeta/CD19-depleted stem cell transplant. This receptor was obtained from a boy aged 2 to 10 with acute lymphoblastic leukemia, due to receive a stem cell transplant. CDR3 sequence reads: CASSGGGSTDTQYF. The CDR3 bases are TGTGCCAGCAGTGGAGGGGGGAGCACAGATACGCAGTATTTT.